Listed below are T cell receptor beta chains from one sample, sequenced in a study of OX40 agonist ivuxolimab in advanced cancers. Repertoires were generated with immunoSEQ multiplex PCR, while TCRdb's copy carries only in-frame clones and drops some. The repertoire holds roughly 80,000 clones, approximately 86% seen once, with about 1.9% in the top ten. This sample comprised CD4+ or CD8+ T cells sorted from blood, obtained in a trial of the OX40 agonist ivuxolimab. Source of these receptors: an adult with an advanced solid tumor such as melanoma, head and neck, liver or kidney cancer. Each CDR3 is given with its conserved first and last residue. D genes are given only for firm matches. Rows may omit the clone size; those that give it use once, few, many or a size class.

d_call	j_call	clone_size	v_call	cdr3_aa	cdr3_nt
NA	TRBJ2-1	NA	TRBV28	CGSGLLYNEQFF	TGTGGGTCGGGACTTTTGTACAATGAGCAGTTCTTC
NA	TRBJ2-2	NA	TRBV9	CASSVKIGDGELFF	TGTGCCAGCAGCGTAAAGATAGGGGACGGGGAGCTGTTTTTT
TRBD1	TRBJ1-6	NA	TRBV27	CASSLEGQVGSPLHF	TGTGCCAGCAGTTTGGAGGGACAGGTCGGATCACCCCTCCACTTT
NA	TRBJ2-2	NA	TRBV19	CASSIGLKTGTGELFF	TGTGCCAGTAGTATTGGCCTCAAGACGGGGACCGGGGAGCTGTTTTTT
NA	TRBJ1-2	NA	TRBV5-4	CASKPLTNSYGYTF	TGTGCCAGCAAACCCCTGACAAATTCCTATGGCTACACCTTC
NA	TRBJ2-5	NA	TRBV7-2	CASRRSTSQETQYF	TGTGCCAGCAGGCGTTCAACGTCCCAAGAGACCCAGTACTTC
NA	TRBJ2-7	NA	TRBV7-2	CASSLGTAYEQYF	TGTGCCAGCAGCTTAGGGACAGCCTACGAGCAGTACTTC
TRBD1	TRBJ2-7	NA	TRBV18	CASSPPKGQGGSGEQYF	TGTGCCAGCTCACCACCAAAGGGACAGGGGGGTTCGGGCGAGCAGTACTTC
TRBD1	TRBJ1-5	NA	TRBV2	CASRNGQGGQPQHF	TGTGCCAGCAGAAATGGACAGGGAGGCCAGCCCCAGCATTTT
NA	TRBJ1-3	NA	TRBV6-5	CASRRDKSGNTIYF	TGTGCCAGCAGACGGGACAAGAGTGGAAACACCATATATTTT
NA	TRBJ2-2	NA	TRBV28	CASGIYTGELFF	TGTGCCAGTGGGATTTACACCGGGGAGCTGTTTTTT
NA	TRBJ2-3	NA	TRBV7-3	CASSQSGISTDTQYF	TGTGCCAGCAGCCAGTCGGGGATTAGCACAGATACGCAGTATTTT
NA	TRBJ2-7	NA	TRBV7-2	CASSLQRSEDEQYF	TGTGCCAGCAGCTTACAGCGGAGTGAGGACGAGCAGTACTTC
TRBD1	TRBJ1-5	few	TRBV19	CASSTLQGGFNQPQHF	TGTGCCAGTAGTACGTTACAGGGGGGATTTAATCAGCCCCAGCATTTT
NA	TRBJ1-3	NA	TRBV9	CASSVDHSSGNTIYF	TGTGCCAGCAGCGTAGACCACAGCTCTGGAAACACCATATATTTT
TRBD1	TRBJ1-4	NA	TRBV7-2	CASSIPGTGNEKLFF	TGTGCCAGCAGCATTCCCGGGACAGGGAATGAAAAACTGTTTTTT
NA	TRBJ2-5	NA	TRBV11-2	CASSLVGGRGFIGETQYF	TGTGCCAGCAGCTTAGTCGGTGGTAGGGGGTTTATTGGAGAGACCCAGTACTTC
TRBD1	TRBJ2-1	NA	TRBV7-2	CASRPTGSGDYNEQFF	TGTGCCAGCAGGCCGACAGGGTCAGGGGATTACAATGAGCAGTTCTTC
TRBD2	TRBJ2-4	NA	TRBV5-6	CASSWERGTSGSAIQYF	TGTGCCAGCAGCTGGGAAAGGGGGACTAGCGGGAGTGCCATTCAGTACTTC
NA	TRBJ1-3	NA	TRBV7-2	CASSLVGSSGNTIYF	TGTGCCAGCAGCTTAGTCGGTAGCTCTGGAAACACCATATATTTT
NA	TRBJ2-7	NA	TRBV7-9	CASSFANSYEQYF	TGTGCCAGCAGCTTCGCAAACTCCTACGAGCAGTACTTC
TRBD1	TRBJ2-3	NA	TRBV27	CASSSHRDRVTDTQYF	TGTGCCAGCAGTTCTCACCGGGACAGGGTCACAGATACGCAGTATTTT
TRBD1	TRBJ2-5	few	TRBV4-3	CASSQEIDRGMRETQYF	TGCGCCAGCAGCCAAGAAATTGACAGGGGTATGAGGGAGACCCAGTACTTC
NA	TRBJ1-1	NA	TRBV4-3	CASSQDLSNRQNTEAFF	TGCGCCAGCAGCCAAGATCTTAGTAACCGACAGAACACTGAAGCTTTCTTT
NA	TRBJ1-5	NA	TRBV4-2	CASSQDSNQPQHF	TGTGCCAGCAGCCAAGACAGCAATCAGCCCCAGCATTTT
TRBD2	TRBJ2-1	NA	TRBV25-1	CASSDSGAYNEQFF	TGTGCCAGCAGTGATAGCGGGGCTTACAATGAGCAGTTCTTC
NA	TRBJ2-3	NA	TRBV19	CASRATSTDTQYF	TGTGCCAGTAGAGCCACTAGCACAGATACGCAGTATTTT
NA	TRBJ1-5	few	TRBV10-3	CAIRQGLESNQPQHF	TGTGCCATCAGACAGGGATTGGAAAGCAATCAGCCCCAGCATTTT
NA	TRBJ1-1	NA	TRBV5-1	CASSSGSQGAAFF	TGCGCCAGCAGCTCGGGTTCTCAGGGTGCCGCTTTCTTT
NA	TRBJ1-3	NA	TRBV6-5	CASIPRGVSGNTIYF	TGTGCCAGCATCCCGCGGGGAGTCTCTGGAAACACCATATATTTT
TRBD1	TRBJ1-2	NA	TRBV29-1	CSVPGQGYYGYTF	TGCAGCGTTCCGGGACAGGGTTACTATGGCTACACCTTC
NA	TRBJ1-1	NA	TRBV29-1	CSVGYRAGTEAFF	TGCAGCGTTGGGTACAGGGCGGGCACTGAAGCTTTCTTT
NA	TRBJ2-7	NA	TRBV19	CASSMTGYYEQYF	TGTGCCAGTAGTATGACAGGCTACTACGAGCAGTACTTC
TRBD1	TRBJ2-3	NA	TRBV5-1	CASGVGTGRNTQYF	TGCGCCAGCGGAGTCGGGACAGGGCGGAATACGCAGTATTTT
TRBD2	TRBJ2-7	NA	TRBV6-5	CASSTSGIEQYF	TGTGCCAGCTCTACTAGCGGGATCGAGCAGTACTTC
TRBD1	TRBJ2-3	NA	TRBV6-5	CASSAWTGATDTQYF	TGTGCCAGCAGTGCCTGGACAGGGGCCACAGATACGCAGTATTTT
NA	TRBJ2-7	NA	TRBV28	CATRTLNTYEQYF	TGTGCCACCAGAACTTTAAATACCTACGAGCAGTACTTC
NA	TRBJ2-5	NA	TRBV6-1	CASSDGGFETQYF	TGTGCCAGCAGTGATGGCGGATTCGAGACCCAGTACTTC
NA	TRBJ2-1	NA	TRBV9	CASSVARGSGEQFF	TGTGCCAGCAGCGTAGCCCGCGGCAGCGGGGAGCAGTTCTTC
NA	TRBJ2-7	NA	TRBV6-6	CASSRDSYEQYF	TGTGCCAGCAGCCGAGACAGCTACGAGCAGTACTTC
NA	TRBJ1-6	NA	TRBV30	CAWSVSRGYSPLHF	TGTGCCTGGAGTGTCTCCAGGGGTTATTCACCCCTCCACTTT
NA	TRBJ2-1	NA	TRBV28	CASGGQGGNDEQFF	TGTGCCAGCGGGGGGCAGGGTGGGAACGATGAGCAGTTCTTC
NA	TRBJ1-3	NA	TRBV6-1	CASRRDPHSGNTIYF	TGTGCCAGCAGACGTGACCCGCACTCTGGAAACACCATATATTTT
TRBD1	TRBJ2-1	once	TRBV5-1	CASRFGGDRDEQFF	TGCGCCAGCAGGTTTGGGGGGGACAGGGATGAGCAGTTCTTC
NA	TRBJ2-5	NA	TRBV6-5	CASSSLQAGTQYF	TGTGCCAGCAGTTCCCTCCAGGCCGGGACCCAGTACTTC
NA	TRBJ1-2	NA	TRBV10-1	CASSESRDPYGYTF	TGCGCCAGCAGTGAGTCGAGGGACCCCTATGGCTACACCTTC
TRBD1	TRBJ2-5	NA	TRBV6-4	CASSPRGQQETQYF	TGTGCCAGCAGTCCGAGGGGGCAACAAGAGACCCAGTACTTC
NA	TRBJ1-3	NA	TRBV19	CATGRNTIYF	TGTGCCACGGGGAGAAACACCATATATTTT
NA	TRBJ1-2	few	TRBV4-3	CASSQQGGYGYTF	TGCGCCAGCAGCCAACAGGGAGGCTATGGCTACACCTTC